This T cell receptor beta chain was obtained from a study of response to subunit inactivated influenza vaccine. Study outcomes and limitations: T cells newly recruited by each seasonal influenza vaccination are few, the authors suggested.

TCRdb fed the RT-PCR reads into MiXCR, producing one record per CDR3 protein. Altogether about 780,000 distinct CDR3 sequences are present, roughly 20% being singletons, with the ten largest covering approximately 11%. Per the germline V gene, CDR1 is MGHDK and CDR2 is SYGVNS. The CDR3 has 14 amino acids. The V gene lost 3 bases and the J gene lost 3 bases, with 9 bases spanning the gap. This clonotype occurred a few times. Antigen: not known. The J gene is TRBJ2-1, the V gene TRBV25-1; no clear D gene. Sequences were derived from PBMCs from blood, sampled roughly 5 days after vaccination. This receptor was obtained from a man in his fifties who received an inactivated influenza vaccine. This CDR3 reads CASSDLRVYNEQFF. The CDR3 DNA follows: TGTGCCAGCAGTGATCTTCGCGTCTACAATGAGCAGTTCTTC.